The 10 T cell receptor beta chains presented below share a single source sample, sequenced in a study of cytomegalovirus exposure and HLA in healthy donors. The study ran its PCR with 60 Vbeta and 13 Jbeta primers. Generated by immunoSEQ multiplex PCR, the TCRdb table keeps only in-frame clones and is missing some. Here the sample spans 180,000 or so clones, approximately 80% being singletons. The sequenced sample consisted of PBMCs. These receptors were taken from a girl aged 5-17 years in good health and CMV-seropositive.

The CDR3 region has the DNA TGCGCCAGCTCCGGGACAGGGGACGAAAAACTGTTTTTT. Translating it yields CASSGTGDEKLFF. The rearrangement uses TRBV5-1 and TRBJ1-4, with 10 bases identical to TRBD1. V lost 7 bases to trimming and J lost 8 bases; unmatched junction nucleotides: 5. The CDR3 sequence is 13 residues long. CDR1 and CDR2 from the germline V gene are SGHRS and YFSETQ. Full variable domain (remainder filled in from reference TRBV5-1 and TRBJ1-4): KAGVTQTPRYLIKTRGQQVTLSCSPISGHRSVSWYQQTPGQGLQFLFEYFSETQRNKGNFPGRFSGRQFSNSRSEMNVSTLELGDSALYLCASSGTGDEKLFFGSGTQLSVL.

This clone has just a few counts. The chain employs TRBV9 and TRBJ2-7, with 10 bases lining up with TRBD2. Germline CDR1 SGDLS, CDR2 YYNGEE. The CDR3 loop spans 16 amino acids. With V trimmed by 2 bases and J by 7 bases, 12 bases remained unmatched. The chain's CDR3 is CASSVDLAGGRSEQYF. CDR3 DNA: TGTGCCAGCAGCGTCGATTTAGCGGGAGGCCGGTCGGAGCAGTACTTC. Full variable domain (missing parts from reference TRBV9 and TRBJ2-7): DSGVTQTPKHLITATGQRVTLRCSPRSGDLSVYWYQQSLDQGLQFLIQYYNGEERAKGNILERFSAQQFPDLHSELNLSSLELGDSALYFCASSVDLAGGRSEQYFGPGTRLTVT.

V usage is TRBV30 and J usage is TRBJ2-1; no reliable D call. V shed 0 bases and J shed 8 bases, with 17 bases lying between them. The germline CDR1 and CDR2 sequences are GTSNPN and SVGIG (reference sequence). The length of the CDR3 is 15 residues. The CDR3 spells CAWSVGVSSKDEQFF. The DNA of the CDR3 is TGTGCCTGGAGTGTAGGTGTTAGCTCGAAGGATGAGCAGTTCTTC.

Notes on this clone: The same CDR3 arises from other DNA sequences in this sample as well. The chain employs TRBV7-9 and TRBJ2-7; D unresolved. Germline V gene lookup returns CDR1 SEHNR and CDR2 FQNEAQ (reference sequence). V was pared by 5 bases and J by 3 bases, with 5 bases between. The CDR3 spans 11 residues. The CDR3 spells CASSPSYEQYF. The CDR3 DNA reads TGTGCCAGCAGCCCCAGCTACGAGCAGTACTTC.

The chain links TRBV7-9 to TRBJ2-7, with 8 bases aligning to TRBD1. The CDR3 is 16 amino acids. The V gene's germline CDR1 is SEHNR and CDR2 FQNEAQ (reference sequence). V was pared by 4 bases and J by 0 bases, with 8 bases of the junction left unmatched. CDR3 coding DNA: TGTGCCAGCAGCTCTTTGACAGGGGCGTTCTCCTACGAGCAGTACTTC. The encoded protein is CASSSLTGAFSYEQYF.

The rearrangement uses TRBV4-1 and TRBJ1-2; D might be TRBD1 (6 bases). Germline assignment: CDR1 MGHRA and CDR2 YSYEKL. The CDR3 sequence is 15 residues long. V gave up 0 bases and J gave up 6 bases, with 14 bases separating them. CDR3 in amino acids: CASSQDRAAGDGYTF. CDR3 nucleotides: TGCGCCAGCAGCCAAGACCGGGCGGCAGGGGATGGCTACACCTTC.

The chain employs TRBV5-1 and TRBJ2-7; 9 bases map to TRBD2. The CDR3 loop spans 16 amino acids. Germline CDR1 reads SGHRS; CDR2 reads YFSETQ. V lost 4 bases to trimming and J lost 3 bases; unmatched junction nucleotides: 11. The chain's CDR3 is CASSPGGLAGIYEQYF. The CDR3 region has the DNA TGCGCCAGCAGCCCAGGGGGACTAGCTGGAATCTACGAGCAGTACTTC.

In DNA form, the CDR3 reads TGTGCCAGCAGTCCGGCCGGGACTCTGGCCTACGAGCAGTACTTC. It encodes CASSPAGTLAYEQYF. V is TRBV6-6 and J is TRBJ2-7; tentatively, D is TRBD2 (6 bases). Germline-derived CDR1 and CDR2 are MNHNY and SVGAGI (reference sequence). This CDR3 spans 15 amino acids. The V end lost 5 bases, the J end lost 2 bases, and 16 bases lay between the germline ends.

The chain uses TRBV6-1 and TRBJ1-1, with 10 nucleotides matching TRBD1. Per the germline V gene, CDR1 is MNHNS and CDR2 is SASEGT. The CDR3 spans 13 residues. Trimming removed 10 bases from V and 1 base from J; junction bases left unmatched: 3. The CDR3 bases are TGTGCCATTAGACAGGGGGCGAACACTGAAGCTTTCTTT. It specifies CAIRQGANTEAFF.

This chain joins TRBV11-2 and TRBJ2-1, with 11 bases matching TRBD2. V trimming: 5 bases; J trimming: 4 bases; junction bases outside the gene matches: 4. The V gene's germline CDR1 is SGHAT and CDR2 FQNNGV. The CDR3 consists of 15 residues. The CDR3 is CASSPRLAGYNEQFF. In nucleotides, the CDR3 is TGTGCCAGCAGCCCGAGACTAGCGGGATACAATGAGCAGTTCTTC. The entire variable domain, with the rest obtained from reference TRBV11-2 and TRBJ2-1, is as follows: EAGVAQSPRYKIIEKRQSVAFWCNPISGHATLYWYQQILGQGPKLLIQFQNNGVVDDSQLPKDRFSAERLKGVDSTLKIQPAKLEDSAVYLCASSPRLAGYNEQFFGPGTRLTVL.